The clone carrying this TCR beta chain was recorded at least ten times. As yet, its antigen is unknown. In TCRdb, the reads were re-called with MiXCR into one record per CDR3 protein. The repertoire holds about 310,000 distinct CDR3 sequences, with 20% to 30% as singletons. The germline V gene encodes CDR1 SGHTA and CDR2 FQGNSA. V lost 5 bases, J lost 8 bases, and 14 bases stayed unmatched. The CDR3 spans 15 residues. The sample originates from a study of T cell repertoires in cytomegalovirus infection. For the study at large: Signatures in public TCR beta sequences pointed to both CMV infection and matching HLA type. Whole-study findings and limits: Based on cumulative public TCR beta family frequency, carriers of CMV plus the relevant HLA were identified. Dominant in the ex vivo response were TCR beta clonotypes restricted by HLA-C and specific for CMV.

The material was cultured PBMCs, obtained from culture after CMV antigen stimulation. This rearrangement joins TRBV7-2 to TRBJ1-2, with 7 bases lining up with TRBD1. The TCR was taken from a human donor in good health (CMV status not recorded). Some clones in this sample may be carry-over from other donors' samples. The CDR3 DNA sequence: TGTGCCAGCAGCACCGAGGGGCTGGACAGGAGGGGCTACACCTTC. Translated, it gives CASSTEGLDRRGYTF. The full variable domain, rest sourced from reference TRBV7-2 and TRBJ1-2, is GAGVSQSPSNKVTEKGKDVELRCDPISGHTALYWYRQSLGQGLEFLIYFQGNSAPDKSGLPSDRFSAERTGGSVSTLTIQRTQQEDSAVYLCASSTEGLDRRGYTFGSGTRLTVV.